The text below deals with one TCR beta chain. Its antigen remains unidentified. The data stem from a study of CD8 T cells in ankylosing spondylitis. Overall study findings and caveats: Both synovial fluid and blood in reactive arthritis had previously been reported to carry some motif variants. From matched ankylosing spondylitis synovial fluid, disease-linked clones were reportedly recovered at significantly enriched levels. What seemed typical of ankylosing spondylitis blood was a TCR beta motif built from several highly homologous variants.

The authors made TCR beta libraries by quantitative 5'-RACE with molecular barcodes. TCRdb passed the 5' RACE reads through MiXCR, listing each CDR3 protein once. This sample has roughly 150,000 distinct CDR3 sequences, with roughly 34% found just once. The material sequenced was synovial fluid, either unsorted or a sorted T cell fraction (not recorded which). The clonotype originates from a male donor with ankylosing spondylitis.

CDR3 protein: CSAIAAQETQYF. DNA of the CDR3: TGCAGTGCTATAGCGGCCCAAGAGACCCAGTACTTC. The V gene is TRBV20-1, the J gene TRBJ2-5, with D maybe TRBD2 (6 bases). With 4 bases removed from V and 1 base from J, the gap between germline ends came to 7 bases. Germline V CDR1 and CDR2: DFQATT, SNEGSKA (reference sequence). CDR3 length equals 12 residues.